This T cell receptor beta chain was obtained from a study of T cell responses to AZD1222 COVID-19 vaccine. Study-wide findings and caveats: Nearly half of spike-specific TCRs reportedly target unmutated variant regions.

Deletions cut 7 bases from V and 0 bases from J, with 15 bases between. This CDR3 spans 16 amino acids. CDR1 and CDR2 from the germline V gene are MNHEY and SMNVEV (reference sequence). The repertoire was sequenced with immunoSEQ multiplex PCR; TCRdb's copy has only in-frame clones and lacks some. The sample includes around 170,000 clones, approximately 91% of them seen just once. This clone was seen only a few times. Its antigen remains unknown. This sequence joins TRBV27 and TRBJ2-2; D is unresolved. This clonotype was sampled from an adult in good health. The material sequenced was peripheral blood, taken on day 0 of AZD1222 vaccination. The CDR3 nucleotides are TGTGCCAGCACTAAAATCGGTTTAGCGAACACCGGGGAGCTGTTTTTT. Amino acids: CASTKIGLANTGELFF.